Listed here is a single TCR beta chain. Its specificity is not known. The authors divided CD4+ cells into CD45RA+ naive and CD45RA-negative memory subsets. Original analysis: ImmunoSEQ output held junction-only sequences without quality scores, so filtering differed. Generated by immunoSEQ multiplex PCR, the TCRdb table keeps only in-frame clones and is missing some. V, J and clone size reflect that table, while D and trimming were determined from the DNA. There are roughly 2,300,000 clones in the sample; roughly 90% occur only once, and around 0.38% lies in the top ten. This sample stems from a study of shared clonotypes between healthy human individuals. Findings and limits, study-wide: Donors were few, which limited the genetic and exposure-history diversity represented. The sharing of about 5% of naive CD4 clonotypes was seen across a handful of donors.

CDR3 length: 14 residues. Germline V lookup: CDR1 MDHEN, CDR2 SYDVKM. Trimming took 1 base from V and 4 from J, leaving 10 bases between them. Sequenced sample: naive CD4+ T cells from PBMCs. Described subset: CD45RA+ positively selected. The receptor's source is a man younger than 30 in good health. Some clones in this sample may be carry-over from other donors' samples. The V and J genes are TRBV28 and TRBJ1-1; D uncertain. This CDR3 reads CASSLLSRPTEAFF. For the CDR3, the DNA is TGTGCCAGCAGTTTATTGTCGCGGCCCACTGAAGCTTTCTTT.